One sample yielded the 28 T cell receptor beta chains listed below, sequenced in a study of sequential checkpoint blockade in melanoma. Profiled with immunoSEQ multiplex PCR; TCRdb holds only in-frame clones, not every one. The sample has 20,000 to 25,000 clones, around 26% seen once. The sample's treatment: randomized to nivolumab then ipilimumab (arm A) or the reverse (arm B). Sequenced material: tumor tissue (inferred from file names), taken from a patient given nivolumab and ipilimumab in sequence. The receptors derive from a human donor with melanoma.

A few counts support this clone. This chain links TRBV28 with TRBJ1-5, with D maybe TRBD1 (5 bases). This CDR3 is built from 15 residues. V was shortened by 9 bases and J by 4 bases, with 19 bases between the two germline ends. From germline, CDR1 is MDHEN and CDR2 SYDVKM. For the CDR3, the DNA is TGTGCCAGTTCGACCCAGGCAGGGTTAAATCAGCCCCAGCATTTT. Protein sequence: CASSTQAGLNQPQHF.

The rearrangement links TRBV6-8 to TRBJ2-7, with TRBD2 matching over 9 bases. The CDR3 covers 15 residues. Germline values: CDR1 MNHGY, CDR2 SAAAGT. J gave up 2 bases and V 2 bases, and 4 bases lay outside the gene matches. CDR3 loop: CASSYQREVTYEQYF. The DNA of the CDR3 is TGTGCCAGCAGTTACCAGCGGGAGGTAACCTACGAGCAGTACTTC.

The sample holds a few counts of this clone. The chain is built from TRBV28 and TRBJ1-5; TRBD1 is a possible D gene (5 bases). The length of the CDR3 is 15 residues. Germline V CDR1 and CDR2: MDHEN, SYDVKM. The V gene lost 1 base and the J gene lost 4 bases, with 11 bases spanning the gap. The CDR3 nucleotides read TGTGCCAGCAGTTTATATGGAGGGGATAATCAGCCCCAGCATTTT. It specifies CASSLYGGDNQPQHF.

The rearrangement links TRBV29-1 to TRBJ2-6; D not certain. The germline V gene encodes CDR1 SQVTM and CDR2 ANQGSEA. CDR3 length: 14 residues. Trimming left V 6 bases short and J 0 bases short, with 9 bases between. The CDR3 loop is CSVTPGSGANVLTF. The CDR3 nucleotides read TGCAGCGTCACCCCCGGCTCTGGGGCCAACGTCCTGACTTTC.

This clone came up a few times. V gene TRBV28 combines with J gene TRBJ2-5; weak D call: TRBD1 (5 bases). Trimming took off 5 bases at V and 3 bases at J, with 13 bases between the two ends. Germline-derived CDR1 and CDR2 are MDHEN and SYDVKM. The CDR3 has 14 residues. The CDR3: CASSPDRFEETQYF. The CDR3 DNA is TGTGCCAGCAGTCCCGACAGATTTGAAGAGACCCAGTACTTC.

Only a few counts were recorded for this clone. The chain joins TRBV9 to TRBJ2-5; 8 positions match TRBD2. Germline CDR1 reads SGDLS; CDR2 reads YYNGEE. The length of the CDR3 is 13 residues. The V segment lost 5 bases and the J segment 4 bases; nucleotides outside the gene matches: 4. CDR3 sequence reads: CASSVTSGETQYF. The CDR3 DNA reads as TGTGCCAGCAGTGTCACTAGCGGAGAGACCCAGTACTTC.

The chain combines TRBV6-8 with TRBJ1-1, with a weak D call TRBD1 (5 bases). The germline V and J ends were trimmed by 6 bases and 4 bases, with 21 bases remaining between them. CDR1 and CDR2 (germline): MNHGY, SAAAGT. This CDR3 has 16 amino acids. CDR3 in DNA: TGTGCCAGCAGCCGGAATTTACAGGTTCTTGTCACTGAAGCTTTCTTT. Translated: CASSRNLQVLVTEAFF.

This clone occurred many times. This chain joins TRBV11-1 and TRBJ2-7; TRBD1 matches 8 bases. CDR1 SGHAT and CDR2 FQDESV come from the germline V gene (reference sequence). There are 14 residues in the CDR3. The V gene end was trimmed by 2 bases and the J gene end by 4 bases; junction bases not matched to a gene: 4. In DNA, the CDR3 is TGTGCCAGCAGCTTAATGGACAGGGAATACGAGCAGTACTTC. Protein sequence: CASSLMDREYEQYF. Using reference TRBV11-1 and TRBJ2-7 for the parts outside the CDR3, the full variable domain is EAEVAQSPRYKITEKSQAVAFWCDPISGHATLYWYRQILGQGPELLVQFQDESVVDDSQLPKDRFSAERLKGVDSTLKIQPAELGDSAMYLCASSLMDREYEQYFGPGTRLTVT.

This chain joins TRBV5-1 and TRBJ2-6; no clear D. The CDR3 loop spans 17 amino acids. Germline CDR1 reads SGHRS; CDR2 reads YFSETQ. Trimming removed 0 bases from V and 2 bases from J, with 12 bases in between. The CDR3 DNA reads TGCGCCAGCAGCTTGGAAGTACCGGTGACTGGGGCCAACGTCCTGACTTTC. This codes for CASSLEVPVTGANVLTF.

This clone appeared once. The chain combines TRBV28 with TRBJ1-2; no clear D gene. V was pared by 6 bases and J by 4 bases, with 15 bases between. The germline gives CDR1 MDHEN, CDR2 SYDVKM. The CDR3 runs 14 residues. The CDR3 nucleotides are TGTGCCAGCAGGACCCAGGTATATTCCTATGGCTACACCTTC. This gives the protein CASRTQVYSYGYTF.

A few counts support this clone. This rearrangement joins TRBV19 to TRBJ1-5, with D possibly matching TRBD1 (5 bases). The germline V gene has CDR1 LNHDA and CDR2 SQIVND (reference sequence). Trimming removed 4 bases at V and 6 bases at J, with 13 bases between. CDR3 length equals 14 residues. The CDR3 nucleotides read TGTGCCAGTAGTAACCAGGGTTTAGGTCAGCCCCAGCATTTT. Amino acid sequence: CASSNQGLGQPQHF.

This clone has a single count. V usage is TRBV29-1 and J usage is TRBJ2-7, with 9 bases matching TRBD1. V lost 0 bases, J lost 3 bases, and 3 bases stayed unmatched. Per the germline V gene, CDR1 is SQVTM and CDR2 is ANQGSEA. CDR3 length: 14 residues. CDR3 sequence: CSVEEMGQGYEQYF. CDR3 coding DNA: TGCAGCGTTGAAGAAATGGGACAGGGCTACGAGCAGTACTTC.

V usage is TRBV29-1 and J usage is TRBJ2-7; D not resolved. The CDR3 is 13 amino acids. Germline V gene lookup returns CDR1 SQVTM and CDR2 ANQGSEA. V lost 3 bases and J lost 2, with 11 bases in between. CDR3 bases: TGCAGCGTTGAGAACCGTTCCACCTACGAGCAGTACTTC. Residues: CSVENRSTYEQYF.

This clone was counted a few times. V gene TRBV6-1 combines with J gene TRBJ1-6, with D tentatively TRBD1 (5 bases). Trimming left V 1 base short and J 9 bases short, with 13 bases between. Germline values: CDR1 MNHNS, CDR2 SASEGT. The CDR3 covers 15 residues. Here the CDR3 DNA reads TGTGCCAGCAGTGAAGGCCCTTTCGACAGTTCACCCCTCCACTTT. Residues: CASSEGPFDSSPLHF.

Many counts were recorded for this clone. CDR3 sequence: CASSLETTLGHEQYF. DNA of the CDR3: TGTGCCAGCAGCTTAGAAACTACTTTGGGTCACGAGCAGTACTTC. The chain has TRBV11-3 and TRBJ2-7; D remains unclear. Trimming left V 0 bases short and J 5 bases short, with 14 bases between. The CDR3 covers 15 residues. Germline assignment: CDR1 SGHNT and CDR2 YENEEA.

The chain uses TRBV1 and TRBJ2-7; the table assigns TRBD1, which was not confirmed against the DNA. TRBV1 is a pseudogene locus. This CDR3 region has 15 residues. The CDR3 is CASSQDTGTGGEQYF. The CDR3, as DNA: TGCGCCAGCAGCCAAGATACCGGGACAGGGGGCGAGCAGTACTTC.

This clone was seen at least ten times. Sequence at one end of the junction differs from germline and may be a read error. The chain joins TRBV10-3 to TRBJ2-3; perhaps TRBD2 as D (6 bases). The CDR3 runs 15 residues. The V gene's germline CDR1 is ENHRY and CDR2 SYGVKD. CDR3 region: CASSEVGGTTDTQYF. CDR3 coding DNA: TGTGCCAGCAGTGAGGTGGGGGGTACCACAGATACGCAGTATTTT.

The chain couples TRBV5-1 to TRBJ2-3; TRBD1 matches 7 bases. Germline V gene data show CDR1 as SGHRS and CDR2 as YFSETQ. With 3 bases clipped from V and 2 bases from J, the junction kept 12 bases outside the gene matches. The length of the CDR3 is 17 residues. In DNA, the CDR3 is TGCGCCAGCAGCTATTGGGACAGCCTCGACCCCACAGATACGCAGTATTTT. It translates to CASSYWDSLDPTDTQYF.

The chain has TRBV11-3 and TRBJ2-3; 8 bases agree with TRBD2. Per the germline V gene, CDR1 is SGHNT and CDR2 is YENEEA. The CDR3 is 16 residues long. V lost 5 bases to trimming and J lost 2 bases; unmatched junction nucleotides: 9. In DNA form, the CDR3 reads TGTGCCAGCAGCGACAGGATTAGCGGGATCACAGATACGCAGTATTTT. It codes for CASSDRISGITDTQYF.

This clone appeared a few times. V gene TRBV28 combines with J gene TRBJ2-1; 7 bases align to TRBD1. The germline gives CDR1 MDHEN, CDR2 SYDVKM. With 2 bases clipped from V and 0 bases from J, the junction kept 7 bases outside the gene matches. The CDR3 loop spans 17 amino acids. The CDR3 region is CASSLLGGPPSYNEQFF. In DNA form, the CDR3 reads TGTGCCAGCAGTTTACTAGGGGGCCCGCCCTCCTACAATGAGCAGTTCTTC.

There are a few counts of this clone. The chain combines TRBV10-3 with TRBJ2-1; the match to TRBD1 covers 7 bases. This CDR3 is built from 16 residues. Losses at the gene ends were 4 bases for V and 0 bases for J; bases not matched to a gene: 6. In germline, CDR1 is ENHRY, CDR2 SYGVKD. CDR3 coding DNA: TGTGCCATCAGTGGTTTCGACAGGGACTCCTACAATGAGCAGTTCTTC. It codes for CAISGFDRDSYNEQFF.

This clone was picked up a small number of times. The rearrangement joins TRBV28 to TRBJ1-4; D is unclear. This CDR3 spans 13 amino acids. Trimming removed 2 bases at V and 0 bases at J, with 1 base between. CDR1 is MDHEN, CDR2 SYDVKM, per germline. Here the CDR3 DNA reads TGTGCCAGCAGTTTACCAACTAATGAAAAACTGTTTTTT. Translating gives CASSLPTNEKLFF.

The chain joins TRBV11-3 to TRBJ2-2, with 8 positions matching TRBD2. Germline trimming cut 5 bases from V and 1 base from J; bases unmatched to any gene: 3. The CDR3 spans 15 residues. Germline lookup yields CDR1 SGHNT and CDR2 YENEEA. CDR3 in DNA: TGTGCCAGCAGCGCGGGGGGACTGAACACCGGGGAGCTGTTTTTT. This codes for CASSAGGLNTGELFF.

The genes are TRBV18 and TRBJ1-6; D ambiguous. Trimming removed 0 bases from V and 5 bases from J, with 2 bases in between. The germline gives CDR1 KGHSH, CDR2 LQKENI. The CDR3 has 13 amino acids. The CDR3 region is CASSPPNNSPLHF. CDR3 nucleotide sequence: TGTGCCAGCTCACCACCTAATAATTCACCCCTCCACTTT.

The rearrangement links TRBV5-1 to TRBJ2-5; either TRBD1 or TRBD2 may supply D (5 bases each). The CDR3 consists of 15 residues. Trimming pared 1 base from V and 5 bases from J, leaving 15 bases between. CDR1 and CDR2 (germline): SGHRS, YFSETQ. The CDR3 sequence is CASSLSGGGMETQYF. The CDR3 region has the DNA TGCGCCAGCAGCTTGTCTGGGGGTGGGATGGAGACCCAGTACTTC.

This rearrangement joins TRBV18 to TRBJ2-5; 7 bases map to TRBD2. The CDR3 is 14 residues long. Germline V gene data show CDR1 as KGHSH and CDR2 as LQKENI. Trimming took 3 bases from V and 1 from J; bases not matched to a gene: 2. The CDR3 loop reads CASSPRTSQETQYF. CDR3 nucleotide sequence: TGTGCCAGCTCACCTCGGACTAGCCAAGAGACCCAGTACTTC.

The V and J genes are TRBV18 and TRBJ2-7; either TRBD1 or TRBD2 may fit D (5 bases each). There are 14 residues in the CDR3. The germline V gene encodes CDR1 KGHSH and CDR2 LQKENI. With 3 bases removed from V and 7 bases from J, the gap between germline ends came to 16 bases. The chain's CDR3 is CASSPARGAREQYF. CDR3 in DNA: TGTGCCAGCTCACCCGCCCGAGGGGCGAGAGAGCAGTACTTC.

The chain employs TRBV9 and TRBJ2-5; 10 nucleotides align to TRBD1. This CDR3 spans 16 amino acids. Germline CDR1 and CDR2: SGDLS and YYNGEE. Trimming cost V 4 bases and J 4 bases; bases outside gene matches: 10. CDR3 bases: TGTGCCAGCAGCCGCTCAGGGACAGGGGCACCAGAGACCCAGTACTTC. Its translation is CASSRSGTGAPETQYF.